The TCR beta chain described here comes from a study of blood T cell repertoires in COVID-19. For the study at large: T cells, B-cell-depleted T cells, or PBMCs provided the cDNA or gDNA that served as material.

Study processing details: Estimated nucleated cell counts came from reference gene primer amplification. The assay was immunoSEQ multiplex PCR, and TCRdb's table has in-frame clones only and misses some. V and J calls and clone size are copied from that table; D and trimming were computed from the DNA. The sample includes about 68,000 clones, around 84% of them seen just once. This CDR3 region has 14 residues. The germline CDR1 and CDR2 sequences are SGHTA and FQGNSA. Trimming shortened V by 4 bases and J by 5 bases, and 12 bases separated the two germline ends. This clone was seen a single time. The J gene is TRBJ2-1, the V gene TRBV7-2, with a possible D match to TRBD2 (5 bases). The TCR originated in a man between 45 and 60 years old with acute or convalescent COVID-19. Sequences were obtained from peripheral blood. The CDR3 protein is CASSWRQLNNEQFF. In DNA, the CDR3 is TGTGCCAGCAGCTGGAGGCAGCTAAACAATGAGCAGTTCTTC.